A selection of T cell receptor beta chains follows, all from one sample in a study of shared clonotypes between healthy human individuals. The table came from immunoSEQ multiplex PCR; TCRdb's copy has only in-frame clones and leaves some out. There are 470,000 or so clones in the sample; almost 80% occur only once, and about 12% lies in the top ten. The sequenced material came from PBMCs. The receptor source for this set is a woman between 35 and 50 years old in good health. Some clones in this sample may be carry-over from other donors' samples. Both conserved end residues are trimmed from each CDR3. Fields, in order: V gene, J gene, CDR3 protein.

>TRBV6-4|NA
ASSDTPEGEQY
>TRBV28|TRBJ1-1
ASSLWDRNTEAF
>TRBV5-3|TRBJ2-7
ARSLPGTGPSYEQY
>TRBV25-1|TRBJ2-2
ASSEGADAGELF
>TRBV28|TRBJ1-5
ASSFPTVKPQH
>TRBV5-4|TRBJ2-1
ASSFPLGGRRANEQF
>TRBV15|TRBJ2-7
ATSRGAGEYEQY
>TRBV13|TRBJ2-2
ASSLKQGALGTGELF
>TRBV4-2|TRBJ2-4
ASSQEPLTLAKNIQY
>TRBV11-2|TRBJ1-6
ASSAGSGLPLH
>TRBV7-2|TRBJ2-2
ASSQRQGNTGELF
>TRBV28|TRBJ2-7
ASKVGASEQY
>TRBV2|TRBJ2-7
ASSPLAGGPYEQY
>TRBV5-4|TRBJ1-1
ASSRTGVGYPEAF
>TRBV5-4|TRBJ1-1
ASSAGTGVAF
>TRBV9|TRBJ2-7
ASSARDRGYEQY
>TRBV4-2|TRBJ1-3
ASSQATGALPSGNTIY
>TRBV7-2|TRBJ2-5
ASSFGTTKETQY
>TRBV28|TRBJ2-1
ASSLFAGGTHNEQF
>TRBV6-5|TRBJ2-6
ASSLQVGANVLT
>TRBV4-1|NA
ASSQAPGQGREQY
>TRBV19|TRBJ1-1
ASSMRRGATNTEAF
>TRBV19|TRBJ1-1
ASKVIQPDTEAF
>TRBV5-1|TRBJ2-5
ASSWTSGGTIQETQY
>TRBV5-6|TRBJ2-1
ASSLLSGQLEQF
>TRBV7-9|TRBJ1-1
ASSLGGAANTEAF
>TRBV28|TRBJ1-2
ASSDRHYGYT
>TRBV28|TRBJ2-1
ASSLGTSGWKQF
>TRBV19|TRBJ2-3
ASSRRGADTQY
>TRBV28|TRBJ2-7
ASSFIAGELEQY
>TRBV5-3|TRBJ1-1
ARSLDRTGRPENTEAF
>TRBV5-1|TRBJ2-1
ASSLQGINEQF